Following are 20 T cell receptor beta chains from one sample sequenced in a study of shared clonotypes between healthy human individuals. Sequenced by immunoSEQ multiplex PCR; TCRdb stores in-frame clones only, minus some. The repertoire includes 2,100,000 or so clones, roughly 95% of them detected once, and around 0.13% sits in the top ten. Specimen: naive CD4+ T cells sorted from blood. Subset noted: CD45RA+ positively selected. Every receptor here comes from a man between 18 and 35 years old in good health.

This chain connects TRBV11-2 to TRBJ2-5; 9 nucleotides align to TRBD2. Germline assignment: CDR1 SGHAT and CDR2 FQNNGV. This CDR3 spans 15 amino acids. V lost 3 bases and J lost 2; bases outside the gene matches: 4. The CDR3 DNA follows: TGTGCCAGCAGCTTTGCGGGAGGGCCGCAAGAGACCCAGTACTTC. Protein sequence: CASSFAGGPQETQYF. Filled out from reference TRBV11-2 and TRBJ2-5, the complete variable domain reads EAGVAQSPRYKIIEKRQSVAFWCNPISGHATLYWYQQILGQGPKLLIQFQNNGVVDDSQLPKDRFSAERLKGVDSTLKIQPAKLEDSAVYLCASSFAGGPQETQYFGPGTRLLVL.

The chain links TRBV5-4 to TRBJ2-7; D is undetermined. CDR3 size: 13 residues. The V end was cut by 0 bases, the J end by 5 bases, with 9 bases between. Germline V gene data show CDR1 as SGHNT and CDR2 as YYREEE (reference sequence). The CDR3 DNA reads as TGTGCCAGCAGCTTGGTAGGGTGGAACGAGCAGTACTTC. Amino acid sequence: CASSLVGWNEQYF.

This rearrangement joins TRBV28 to TRBJ2-7; TRBD2 is a possible D gene (5 bases). The length of the CDR3 is 15 residues. CDR1 is MDHEN and CDR2 is SYDVKM in the germline V gene. V lost 3 bases to trimming and J lost 3 bases, with 15 bases between them. CDR3 loop: CASSFRGLRDYEQYF. CDR3 nucleotides: TGTGCCAGCAGTTTCCGAGGGCTCCGGGACTACGAGCAGTACTTC.

The chain recombines TRBV7-2 with TRBJ2-7; 13 bases are shared with TRBD2. The ends lost 5 bases at V and 2 bases at J; junction bases unmatched: 6. This CDR3 region has 16 residues. CDR1 and CDR2 (germline): SGHTA, FQGNSA. CDR3 region: CASSPGLAGVAYEQYF. The CDR3 region has the DNA TGTGCCAGCAGCCCCGGACTAGCGGGAGTGGCCTACGAGCAGTACTTC.

This rearrangement joins TRBV5-1 to TRBJ2-7, with a tentative D call TRBD1 (5 bases). Germline assignment: CDR1 SGHRS and CDR2 YFSETQ. V was shortened by 1 base and J by 0 bases, with 14 bases between the two germline ends. The CDR3 runs to 16 residues. CDR3 loop: CASSLPYDSNSYEQYF. In nucleotides, the CDR3 is TGCGCCAGCAGCTTGCCCTATGACAGCAACTCCTACGAGCAGTACTTC.

CDR3: CASSQDPGGATYEQYF. The CDR3 nucleotides read TGCGCCAGCAGCCAGGACCCCGGAGGGGCCACCTACGAGCAGTACTTC. The V and J genes are TRBV4-1 and TRBJ2-7, with a possible D match to TRBD2 (6 bases). V was pared by 3 bases and J by 2 bases, with 17 bases between. The length of the CDR3 is 16 residues. In germline, CDR1 is MGHRA, CDR2 YSYEKL.

The genes are TRBV25-1 and TRBJ2-7; no definite D call. This CDR3 has 15 residues. Germline-derived CDR1 and CDR2 are MGHDK and SYGVNS. Trimming removed 3 bases at V and 2 bases at J, with 14 bases between. CDR3 in DNA: TGTGCCAGCAGTGATGGATGGTCTGTGCCCTACGAGCAGTACTTC. Encoded protein: CASSDGWSVPYEQYF.

The chain links TRBV19 to TRBJ2-7; D remains unclear. Germline CDR1 is LNHDA and CDR2 is SQIVND (reference sequence). This CDR3 is 14 amino acids long. Deletions cut 2 bases from V and 0 bases from J, with 8 bases between. CDR3 DNA sequence: TGTGCCAGTAGTATACAATCATCCTCCTACGAGCAGTACTTC. Protein product: CASSIQSSSYEQYF.

The V call is TRBV6-4, the J call TRBJ2-7; D not certain. Germline CDR1 MRHNA, CDR2 SNTAGT. The CDR3 extends over 9 amino acids. V dropped 4 bases and J dropped 6 bases, with 1 base sitting between them. The CDR3 DNA reads as TGTGCCAGCAGTGCCGAGCAGTACTTC. This codes for CASSAEQYF.

The gene calls are TRBV30 and TRBJ2-1; tentatively, D is TRBD1 (6 bases). The V and J ends lost 5 bases and 10 bases respectively, with 18 bases between them. CDR1 is GTSNPN, CDR2 SVGIG, per germline (reference sequence). This CDR3 region has 13 residues. CDR3 sequence: CAWVGQSKSEQFF. The CDR3 region has the DNA TGTGCCTGGGTTGGACAGAGCAAATCGGAGCAGTTCTTC.

V gene TRBV10-3 combines with J gene TRBJ2-3; D uncertain. CDR1 ENHRY and CDR2 SYGVKD come from the germline V gene. CDR3 length equals 15 residues. The V and J ends lost 7 bases and 0 bases respectively, with 14 bases between them. CDR3 loop: CAITLDGTSTDTQYF. The CDR3 nucleotides read TGTGCCATCACCCTGGACGGTACTAGCACAGATACGCAGTATTTT.

V and J are TRBV19 and TRBJ2-6; D remains unclear. V was trimmed by 2 bases and J by 0 bases, leaving 8 bases between them. Germline CDR1 LNHDA, CDR2 SQIVND (reference sequence). CDR3 size: 16 residues. The CDR3 region has the DNA TGTGCCAGTAGTATACAAATGTCCTCTGGGGCCAACGTCCTGACTTTC. Translated: CASSIQMSSGANVLTF.

Turning to this clone: Other DNA variants within this sample encode the same CDR3. The gene calls are TRBV5-1 and TRBJ1-1; D is undetermined. This CDR3 spans 13 amino acids. CDR1 is SGHRS, CDR2 YFSETQ, per germline. V was clipped by 3 bases and J by 1 base, with 7 bases between them. Here the CDR3 reads CASSSAGNTEAFF. CDR3 DNA: TGCGCCAGCAGCTCCGCGGGGAACACTGAAGCTTTCTTT.

The chain couples TRBV28 to TRBJ1-3, with D tentatively TRBD1 (5 bases). The CDR3 length is 16 residues. Germline V gene data show CDR1 as MDHEN and CDR2 as SYDVKM. The ends were cut back, 7 bases at V and 4 bases at J, with 20 bases in the middle. CDR3: CASIPPDRTSGNTIYF. CDR3 coding DNA: TGTGCCAGCATTCCCCCCGACAGAACCTCGGGAAACACCATATATTTT.

Note on this clone: The sample contains more than one DNA sequence encoding this CDR3. The V call is TRBV10-3, the J call TRBJ2-2; D perhaps matches TRBD2 (5 bases). The CDR3 consists of 13 residues. V lost 8 bases and J lost 2, with 9 bases in between. Germline V gene data show CDR1 as ENHRY and CDR2 as SYGVKD. The DNA of the CDR3 is TGTGCCATCTCAACGGGAAACACCGGGGAGCTGTTTTTT. Protein: CAISTGNTGELFF.

This clone was found once. Compared with germline, one end of the junction differs, possibly owing to a read error. This same CDR3 is encoded by further DNA sequences in the sample. V is TRBV6-6 and J is TRBJ1-2, with D unclear. In germline, CDR1 is MNHNY, CDR2 SVGAGI (reference sequence). The CDR3 has 13 amino acids. CDR3 sequence: CASSYPGQSGYTF. CDR3 DNA: TGCGCCAGCAGTTACCCAGGCCAGAGTGGCTACACCTTC.

The chain couples TRBV7-6 to TRBJ2-2; 8 nucleotides line up with TRBD2. The V and J ends lost 0 bases and 4 bases, in that order; junction bases with no gene match: 7. This CDR3 contains 17 residues. CDR1 and CDR2 from the germline V gene are SGHVS and FNYEAQ. CDR3 bases: TGTGCCAGCAGCTTAGCGACCGGGACTAGTACCACCGGGGAGCTGTTTTTT. It is translated as CASSLATGTSTTGELFF.

The CDR3 nucleotides are TGTGCCAGCAGCTTGTTAGGGGGCGCTTCACCCCTCCACTTT. Protein sequence: CASSLLGGASPLHF. This chain connects TRBV11-1 to TRBJ1-6; 7 nucleotides agree with TRBD1. J gave up 9 bases and V 3 bases, and 5 bases lay outside the gene matches. The CDR3 is 14 residues long. Germline values: CDR1 SGHAT, CDR2 FQDESV (reference sequence).

V is TRBV11-2 and J is TRBJ2-7, with D possibly being TRBD1 (5 bases). Per germline, CDR1 SGHAT and CDR2 FQNNGV. The CDR3 is 15 amino acids. V was clipped by 4 bases and J by 2 bases, with 15 bases between them. CDR3 nucleotide sequence: TGTGCCAGCAGCTCGGACACTCTGGGCCCCTACGAGCAGTACTTC. This codes for CASSSDTLGPYEQYF.

About this clone: The sample contains more than one DNA sequence encoding this CDR3. The rearrangement joins TRBV6-5 to TRBJ1-5, with 7 bases lining up with TRBD1. Germline CDR1 and CDR2: MNHEY and SVGAGI. V lost 9 bases and J lost 6; bases outside the gene matches: 8. The CDR3 is made up of 13 amino acids. CDR3 residues: CASNRGPGQPQHF. DNA for the CDR3: TGTGCCAGTAACAGGGGACCAGGTCAGCCCCAGCATTTT.